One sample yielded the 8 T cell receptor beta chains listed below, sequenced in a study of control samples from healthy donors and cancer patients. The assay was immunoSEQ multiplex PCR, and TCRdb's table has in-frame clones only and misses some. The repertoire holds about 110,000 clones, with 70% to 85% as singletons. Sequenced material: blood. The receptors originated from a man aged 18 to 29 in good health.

The CDR3 sequence is CASSLDRADQPQHF. In DNA, the CDR3 is TGTGCCAGCAGTTTAGACAGGGCTGATCAGCCCCAGCATTTT. The chain recombines TRBV27 with TRBJ1-5; 7 nucleotides line up with TRBD1. The CDR3 totals 14 residues. Trimming took 2 bases from V and 5 from J; bases not matched to a gene: 3. The germline V gene encodes CDR1 MNHEY and CDR2 SMNVEV (reference sequence).

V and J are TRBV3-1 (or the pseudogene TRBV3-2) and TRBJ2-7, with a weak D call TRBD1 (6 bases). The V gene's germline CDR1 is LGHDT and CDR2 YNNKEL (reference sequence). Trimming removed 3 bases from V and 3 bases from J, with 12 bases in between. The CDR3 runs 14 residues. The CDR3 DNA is TGTGCCAGCAGCCAGTTCGGGACAAGCTACGAGCAGTACTTC. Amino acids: CASSQFGTSYEQYF.

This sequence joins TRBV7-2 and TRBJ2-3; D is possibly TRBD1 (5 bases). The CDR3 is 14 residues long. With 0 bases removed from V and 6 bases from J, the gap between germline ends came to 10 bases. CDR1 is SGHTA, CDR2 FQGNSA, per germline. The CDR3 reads CASSLAYAGDTQYF. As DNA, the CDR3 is TGTGCCAGCAGCTTAGCATACGCAGGGGATACGCAGTATTTT.

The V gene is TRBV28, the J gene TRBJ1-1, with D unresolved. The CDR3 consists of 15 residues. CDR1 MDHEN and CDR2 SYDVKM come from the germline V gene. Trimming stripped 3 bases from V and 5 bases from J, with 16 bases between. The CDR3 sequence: CASSFSGGVKTEAFF. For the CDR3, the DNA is TGTGCCAGCAGTTTCAGCGGAGGAGTAAAGACTGAAGCTTTCTTT.

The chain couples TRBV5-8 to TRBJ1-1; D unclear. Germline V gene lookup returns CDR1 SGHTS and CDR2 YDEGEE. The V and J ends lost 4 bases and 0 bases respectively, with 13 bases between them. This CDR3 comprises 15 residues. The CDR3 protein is CASSLSGPLNTEAFF. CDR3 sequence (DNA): TGTGCCAGCAGCCTTAGCGGGCCCCTGAACACTGAAGCTTTCTTT.

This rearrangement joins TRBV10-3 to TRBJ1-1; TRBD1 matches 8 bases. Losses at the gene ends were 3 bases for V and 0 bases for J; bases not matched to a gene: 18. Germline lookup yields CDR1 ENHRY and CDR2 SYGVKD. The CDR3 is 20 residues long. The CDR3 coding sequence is TGTGCCATCAGTGATCTCTCCTCAGGAGACAGGGGCATTTTGAACACTGAAGCTTTCTTT. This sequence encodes CAISDLSSGDRGILNTEAFF.

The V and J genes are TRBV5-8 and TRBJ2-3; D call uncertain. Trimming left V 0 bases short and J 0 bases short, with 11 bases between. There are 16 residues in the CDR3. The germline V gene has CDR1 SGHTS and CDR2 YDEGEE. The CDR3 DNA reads TGTGCCAGCAGCTTGGGGGGTCCTCTTAGCACAGATACGCAGTATTTT. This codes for CASSLGGPLSTDTQYF.

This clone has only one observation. The CDR3 nucleotides read TGCGCCAGCAGCCAAGAGTCCCACCGGTACACTGAAGCTTTCTTT. This gives the protein CASSQESHRYTEAFF. The chain uses TRBV4-1 and TRBJ1-1; no clear D. The CDR3 is 15 residues long. Germline-derived CDR1 and CDR2 are MGHRA and YSYEKL. V lost 0 bases and J lost 3, with 11 bases in between.